Presented here are 9 T cell receptor beta chains from one specimen sequenced in a study of shared clonotypes between healthy human individuals. Generated by immunoSEQ multiplex PCR, the TCRdb table keeps only in-frame clones and is missing some. The sample has roughly 2.6 million clones; more than 90% are singletons. The specimen sequenced was naive CD4+ T cells sorted from blood. Subset noted: CD45RA+ positively selected. The receptors shown here come from a man younger than 30 in good health.

This chain joins TRBV5-5 and TRBJ1-3; the D is unclear. CDR1 and CDR2 (germline): SGHKS, YYEKEE (reference sequence). The CDR3 length is 16 residues. V dropped 0 bases and J dropped 0 bases, with 10 bases sitting between them. The CDR3 region has the DNA TGTGCCAGCAGCTTGGAGCAGGCTTTCTCTGGAAACACCATATATTTT. This encodes CASSLEQAFSGNTIYF.

The genes are TRBV14 and TRBJ1-4, with 8 bases lining up with TRBD1. The CDR3 spans 18 residues. V lost 3 bases and J lost 2; bases outside the gene matches: 11. CDR1 SGHDN and CDR2 FVKESK come from the germline V gene. The CDR3 nucleotides are TGTGCCAGCAGCCATCGGACAGGGAGTATAGCGACTAATGAAAAACTGTTTTTT. Translation: CASSHRTGSIATNEKLFF.

J is TRBJ2-5 and V is TRBV11-2, with a weak D call TRBD2 (6 bases). The CDR3 totals 13 residues. CDR1 is SGHAT and CDR2 is FQNNGV in the germline V gene. V shed 5 bases and J shed 4 bases, with 11 bases lying between them. CDR3 region: CASSQGEAETQYF. The CDR3 coding sequence is TGTGCCAGCAGCCAAGGGGAGGCAGAGACCCAGTACTTC.

The chain combines TRBV19 with TRBJ2-3; D may match TRBD1 or TRBD2 (5 bases each). V dropped 5 bases and J dropped 0 bases, with 12 bases sitting between them. Germline CDR1 reads LNHDA; CDR2 reads SQIVND (reference sequence). The CDR3 contains 15 residues. The CDR3, as DNA: TGTGCCAGTAGTCCCCACCGGGACAGCACAGATACGCAGTATTTT. It encodes CASSPHRDSTDTQYF.

V gene TRBV21-1 combines with J gene TRBJ2-1; the tabulated D call, TRBD1, remains unverified against the DNA. TRBV21-1 is a pseudogene locus. CDR3 length: 18 amino acids. The CDR3 region is CASSSKVWDRGRVGEQFF. CDR3 nucleotide sequence: TGTGCCAGCAGCAGCAAGGTCTGGGACAGGGGGCGCGTGGGTGAGCAGTTCTTC.

The rearrangement uses TRBV2 and TRBJ1-4; 10 positions match TRBD1. Trimming removed 4 bases from V and 7 bases from J; junction bases left unmatched: 3. The CDR3 is made up of 14 amino acids. Germline assignment: CDR1 SNHLY and CDR2 FYNNEI. The CDR3 is CASSGQGAVEKLFF. Written as DNA, the CDR3 is TGTGCCAGCAGTGGACAGGGGGCGGTTGAAAAACTGTTTTTT. Full variable domain (remainder filled in from reference TRBV2 and TRBJ1-4): EPEVTQTPSHQVTQMGQEVILRCVPISNHLYFYWYRQILGQKVEFLVSFYNNEISEKSEIFDDQFSVERPDGSNFTLKIRSTKLEDSAMYFCASSGQGAVEKLFFGSGTQLSVL.

The V and J genes are TRBV2 and TRBJ1-5; D is uncertain. Germline V gives CDR1 SNHLY, CDR2 FYNNEI. The CDR3 totals 13 residues. Deletions cut 7 bases from V and 5 bases from J, with 12 bases between. The CDR3 here is CASKGRLDQPQHF. The CDR3 nucleotides read TGTGCCAGCAAGGGCAGGCTGGATCAGCCCCAGCATTTT.

The rearrangement joins TRBV9 to TRBJ1-2, with D possibly matching TRBD1 (6 bases). Trimming took 7 bases from V and 3 from J, leaving 13 bases between them. This CDR3 has 13 amino acids. Germline V gene data show CDR1 as SGDLS and CDR2 as YYNGEE. CDR3 bases: TGTGCCAGCGCTAGACAGGTAGACTATGGCTACACCTTC. Its protein product is CASARQVDYGYTF.

The genes are TRBV11-2 and TRBJ2-2; no reliable D call. The CDR3 contains 15 residues. Trimming removed 0 bases from V and 0 bases from J, with 5 bases in between. The germline CDR1 and CDR2 sequences are SGHAT and FQNNGV. This CDR3 reads CASSLDRANTGELFF. CDR3 nucleotides: TGTGCCAGCAGCTTAGACAGAGCGAACACCGGGGAGCTGTTTTTT.